These 28 T cell receptor beta chains were sequenced from one sample in a study of blood T cells in healthy people across ages (dated by TCRdb to 2015 to 2017). Libraries were constructed by 5' RACE. Instrument used: Illumina HiSeq 2500. A second roughly 6 to 12 cycle PCR used a sample-barcoded 5' primer and a J-beta primer mix. TCRdb took the public reads, trimmed them with fastp at Q25, ran MiXCR for clone calling and kept in-frame beta chains. Here each entry gathers all rows of one CDR3 protein and keeps the most common genes and DNA. For this sample there are around 690,000 distinct CDR3 sequences; 58% appear just once. The ten largest clones represent over 35% of the sample. The specimen was blood. These receptors originate from a man aged 60-69 years in good health.

The chain links TRBV7-9 to TRBJ2-1; 7 nucleotides line up with TRBD2. The V gene end was trimmed by 5 bases and the J gene end by 7 bases; junction bases not matched to a gene: 5. CDR1 is SEHNR and CDR2 is FQNEAQ in the germline V gene (reference sequence). There are 13 residues in the CDR3. The CDR3 region has the DNA TGTGCCAGCAGCGTGATGGGGGGGAATGAGCAGTTCTTC. Translation: CASSVMGGNEQFF.

This clonotype has a handful of counts. The chain carries TRBV7-9 and TRBJ2-7; possibly TRBD1 or TRBD2 for D (5 bases each). V lost 1 base to trimming and J lost 3 bases, with 10 bases between them. Germline V gene sequence: CDR1 SEHNR, CDR2 FQNEAQ (reference sequence). The length of the CDR3 is 14 residues. The CDR3 loop is CASSLGGSIYEQYF. DNA of the CDR3: TGTGCCAGCAGCTTAGGGGGGTCCATCTACGAGCAGTACTTC.

In its sample, this clonotype was seen once. The chain joins TRBV4-1 to TRBJ1-4, with D possibly matching TRBD1 (6 bases). This CDR3 region has 15 residues. The germline V and J ends were trimmed by 5 bases and 2 bases, with 12 bases remaining between them. Per the germline V gene, CDR1 is MGHRA and CDR2 is YSYEKL. This CDR3 reads CASSNLRGTNEKLFF. For the CDR3, the DNA is TGCGCCAGCAGCAACCTCAGGGGTACTAATGAAAAACTGTTTTTT.

V is TRBV7-2 and J is TRBJ2-4, with 7 nucleotides matching TRBD2. J gave up 13 bases and V 5 bases, and 14 bases lay outside the gene matches. This CDR3 is built from 14 residues. Germline lookup yields CDR1 SGHTA and CDR2 FQGNSA. The CDR3 loop reads CASSLERGAYGQYF. CDR3 DNA: TGTGCCAGCAGCCTAGAGCGGGGTGCCTACGGGCAGTACTTC.

The chain is built from TRBV6-5 and TRBJ2-5, with 14 bases aligning to TRBD2. The DNA end is more similar to TRBJ2-7, so the J call may be wrong. Germline CDR1 and CDR2: MNHEY and SVGAGI. The CDR3 consists of 18 residues. Here the CDR3 reads CASSYSPGTSGGSYEQYF. Written as DNA, the CDR3 is TGTGCCAGCAGTTACTCCCCCGGGACTAGCGGGGGTAGCTACGAGCAGTACTTC.

The CDR3 DNA reads as TGCGCCAGCAGCCAAGATTGGGGGACCGAGACCCAGTACTTC. This encodes CASSQDWGTETQYF. The J gene is TRBJ2-5, the V gene TRBV4-1; D is possibly TRBD1 or TRBD2 (5 bases each). Deletions cut 0 bases from V and 5 bases from J, with 10 bases between. This CDR3 region has 14 residues. CDR1 is MGHRA, CDR2 YSYEKL, per germline.

This clonotype showed up just a few times. The chain couples TRBV29-1 to TRBJ2-1; unclear D gene. Germline V CDR1 and CDR2: SQVTM, ANQGSEA. This CDR3 has 12 amino acids. The germline V and J ends were trimmed by 5 bases and 10 bases, with 15 bases remaining between them. CDR3 loop: CSVRGSAEEQFF. The CDR3 nucleotides read TGCAGCGTTCGTGGGTCAGCCGAGGAGCAGTTCTTC.

This sequence joins TRBV5-1 and TRBJ2-6, with 11 nucleotides matching TRBD2. The germline V gene encodes CDR1 SGHRS and CDR2 YFSETQ. The CDR3 sequence is 17 residues long. V gave up 4 bases and J gave up 0 bases; unmatched junction bases: 3. The chain's CDR3 is CASSPTSGVSGANVLTF. The CDR3 DNA reads as TGCGCCAGCAGCCCGACTAGCGGGGTCTCTGGGGCCAACGTCCTGACTTTC.

The chain employs TRBV10-3 and TRBJ2-5, with 7 bases matching TRBD2. The CDR3 contains 17 residues. Trimming at V came to 3 bases and at J to 5 bases, leaving 15 bases not matched to a gene. Germline CDR1 reads ENHRY; CDR2 reads SYGVKD. CDR3 nucleotides: TGTGCCATCAGTGACCCCCTCCGGGACTACCTACATGAGACCCAGTACTTC. Amino acids: CAISDPLRDYLHETQYF.

The chain carries TRBV11-2 and TRBJ2-1; 10 positions match TRBD2. The trim removed 4 bases at V and 2 bases at J, leaving 5 bases unmatched. This CDR3 comprises 16 residues. Germline lookup yields CDR1 SGHAT and CDR2 FQNNGV. CDR3 sequence reads: CASSSTSGRTYNEQFF. The CDR3 nucleotides read TGTGCCAGCAGCTCGACTAGCGGGCGTACCTACAATGAGCAGTTCTTC.

The chain recombines TRBV6-2 or TRBV6-3 with TRBJ1-2; 10 bases line up with TRBD1. The CDR3 has 17 residues. CDR1 and CDR2 from the germline V gene are MNHEY and SVGEGT. Trimming at V came to 0 bases and at J to 4 bases, leaving 8 bases not matched to a gene. The CDR3 DNA follows: TGTGCCAGCAGTTACTCCGGGACAGGGGCCTCTGCCTATGGCTACACCTTC. Translated: CASSYSGTGASAYGYTF.

The chain uses TRBV3-1 and TRBJ2-7, with TRBD2 as a possible D gene (6 bases). The CDR3 consists of 15 residues. V was trimmed by 4 bases and J by 2 bases, leaving 15 bases between them. Germline V gives CDR1 LGHDT, CDR2 YNNKEL (reference sequence). The CDR3 DNA is TGTGCCAGCAGCCCCGAGCTAGCGAGACCCTACGAGCAGTACTTC. Residues: CASSPELARPYEQYF.

The chain employs TRBV2 and TRBJ1-6; D possibly corresponds to TRBD1 (5 bases). This CDR3 comprises 14 residues. V lost 7 bases to trimming and J lost 4 bases, with 11 bases between them. CDR1 SNHLY and CDR2 FYNNEI come from the germline V gene. The CDR3 region has the DNA TGTGCCAGCAAACCGGGACCTTATAATTCACCCCTCCACTTT. Amino acid sequence: CASKPGPYNSPLHF. The full variable domain, its missing parts supplied by reference TRBV2 and TRBJ1-6, is EPEVTQTPSHQVTQMGQEVILRCVPISNHLYFYWYRQILGQKVEFLVSFYNNEISEKSEIFDDQFSVERPDGSNFTLKIRSTKLEDSAMYFCASKPGPYNSPLHFGNGTRLTVT.

The V call is TRBV27, the J call TRBJ1-1; 7 nucleotides line up with TRBD1. CDR1 MNHEY and CDR2 SMNVEV come from the germline V gene (reference sequence). Germline trimming cut 8 bases from V and 2 bases from J; bases unmatched to any gene: 5. The CDR3 loop spans 13 amino acids. This CDR3 is CASLGDSNTEAFF. CDR3 nucleotide sequence: TGTGCCAGCTTAGGGGACAGCAACACTGAAGCTTTCTTT.

This clonotype showed up many times. The chain uses TRBV29-1 and TRBJ2-5; TRBD1 aligns across 8 bases. The CDR3 runs to 14 residues. The germline CDR1 and CDR2 sequences are SQVTM and ANQGSEA. Trimming took 5 bases from V and 4 from J; bases not matched to a gene: 9. The chain's CDR3 is CSVTRGRVGETQYF. CDR3 sequence (DNA): TGCAGCGTTACCAGGGGGCGCGTAGGAGAGACCCAGTACTTC.

This clonotype was seen only once. J is TRBJ1-2 and V is TRBV7-4; 10 bases are shared with TRBD1. Germline V gene sequence: CDR1 SGHVT, CDR2 SQSDAQ. This CDR3 is built from 16 residues. After removal of 4 bases from V and 3 bases from J, the junction contained 8 bases not matched to a gene. The CDR3 region has the DNA TGTGCCAGCAGCTCCGAGGCCGGGACAGGGGACTATGGCTACACCTTC. Amino acid sequence: CASSSEAGTGDYGYTF.

This clonotype has more than one count but fewer than ten. This chain links TRBV20-1 with TRBJ2-6, with D unresolved. CDR3 length equals 13 residues. V lost 3 bases, J lost 0 bases, and 3 bases lay in between. Germline CDR1 DFQATT, CDR2 SNEGSKA (reference sequence). The CDR3 reads CSASSSGANVLTF. The DNA of the CDR3 is TGCAGTGCTAGCTCCTCTGGGGCCAACGTCCTGACTTTC.

V usage is TRBV12-3 or TRBV12-4 and J usage is TRBJ1-1; weak D call: TRBD1 (5 bases). Trimming removed 8 bases from V and 4 bases from J, with 14 bases in between. This CDR3 has 13 amino acids. The CDR3: CASGTGAGTEAFF. CDR3 bases: TGTGCCAGCGGGACTGGAGCCGGCACTGAAGCTTTCTTT.

In the case of this clonotype: Mismatch with germline at one junction end may stem from a read error. The chain employs TRBV10-3 and TRBJ2-1; 13 bases agree with TRBD2. CDR1 is ENHRY and CDR2 is SYGVKD in the germline V gene. There are 18 residues in the CDR3. CDR3 nucleotides: TGTGCCATCAGTCAGTACCCCGGGACTAGCGGGGTAGGCAATGAGCAGTTCTTT. It yields the protein CAISQYPGTSGVGNEQFF.

The chain links TRBV28 to TRBJ1-2; D gene ambiguous. V was clipped by 2 bases and J by 4 bases, with 11 bases between them. Germline-derived CDR1 and CDR2 are MDHEN and SYDVKM. The CDR3 sequence is 14 residues long. In DNA, the CDR3 is TGTGCCAGCAGTTTACAAGCGCTCGGCTATGGCTACACCTTC. Protein sequence: CASSLQALGYGYTF.

J is TRBJ1-1 and V is TRBV7-9; no reliable D call. The germline V gene has CDR1 SEHNR and CDR2 FQNEAQ (reference sequence). With 6 bases removed from V and 5 bases from J, the gap between germline ends came to 19 bases. The CDR3 spans 15 residues. The CDR3 loop reads CASRPFLGMGTEAFF. For the CDR3, the DNA is TGTGCCAGCAGACCTTTCCTGGGGATGGGGACTGAAGCTTTCTTT.

In this sample, this clonotype turned up many times. This chain connects TRBV5-5 to TRBJ1-5; D gene unclear. The CDR3 covers 13 residues. Trimming pared 1 base from V and 5 bases from J, leaving 7 bases between. CDR1 and CDR2 (germline): SGHKS, YYEKEE (reference sequence). The CDR3 spells CASSLMDYQPQHF. The CDR3 DNA follows: TGTGCCAGCAGCTTGATGGATTATCAGCCCCAGCATTTT.

This clonotype appeared a few times. The gene calls are TRBV2 and TRBJ2-5; tentatively, D is TRBD1 or TRBD2 (6 bases each). Germline-derived CDR1 and CDR2 are SNHLY and FYNNEI. The CDR3 is 13 amino acids. Trimming pared 6 bases from V and 3 bases from J, leaving 11 bases between. This chain's CDR3 is CASSGGQEETQYF. The DNA for the CDR3 is TGTGCCAGCAGCGGGGGACAAGAAGAGACCCAGTACTTC.

This clonotype turned up a few times. The chain uses TRBV4-1 and TRBJ2-1; 9 nucleotides line up with TRBD2. After removal of 0 bases from V and 0 bases from J, the junction contained 6 bases not matched to a gene. The CDR3 sequence is 18 residues long. Germline CDR1 and CDR2: MGHRA and YSYEKL. CDR3 coding DNA: TGCGCCAGCAGCCAAGAGGTGCGGGGGGGTAGCTCCTACAATGAGCAGTTCTTC. Its translation: CASSQEVRGGSSYNEQFF.

The chain employs TRBV6-1 and TRBJ1-2; D call uncertain. Between the trimmed V and J ends, which lost 3 bases and 1 base, there was a span of 15 bases. Per germline, CDR1 MNHNS and CDR2 SASEGT. The CDR3 consists of 16 residues. This CDR3 reads CASSEHSHGLNYGYTF. The DNA of the CDR3 is TGTGCCAGCAGTGAGCACAGTCACGGGCTTAACTATGGCTACACCTTC.

The CDR3 loop is CASSLADPVGSYNEQFF. In nucleotides, the CDR3 is TGCGCCAGCAGCTTGGCTGATCCGGTGGGATCCTACAATGAGCAGTTCTTC. J is TRBJ2-1 and V is TRBV5-1; D unclear. Trimming took 0 bases from V and 1 from J, leaving 14 bases between them. This CDR3 spans 17 amino acids. Per germline, CDR1 SGHRS and CDR2 YFSETQ.

The rearrangement links TRBV4-1 to TRBJ2-3, with 9 bases fitting TRBD1. V trimming: 2 bases; J trimming: 4 bases; junction bases outside the gene matches: 4. The germline V gene has CDR1 MGHRA and CDR2 YSYEKL. There are 15 residues in the CDR3. CDR3 in DNA: TGCGCCAGCAGCCAACCGGGACAGGGCGCAGATACGCAGTATTTT. Its protein is CASSQPGQGADTQYF.

V is TRBV2 and J is TRBJ2-3; TRBD1 matches at 7 bases. This CDR3 spans 14 amino acids. V lost 5 bases to trimming and J lost 4 bases; unmatched junction nucleotides: 6. Germline V CDR1 and CDR2: SNHLY, FYNNEI. The CDR3 nucleotides are TGTGCCAGCAGTCAGACAGGGACCTCAGATACGCAGTATTTT. This sequence encodes CASSQTGTSDTQYF.